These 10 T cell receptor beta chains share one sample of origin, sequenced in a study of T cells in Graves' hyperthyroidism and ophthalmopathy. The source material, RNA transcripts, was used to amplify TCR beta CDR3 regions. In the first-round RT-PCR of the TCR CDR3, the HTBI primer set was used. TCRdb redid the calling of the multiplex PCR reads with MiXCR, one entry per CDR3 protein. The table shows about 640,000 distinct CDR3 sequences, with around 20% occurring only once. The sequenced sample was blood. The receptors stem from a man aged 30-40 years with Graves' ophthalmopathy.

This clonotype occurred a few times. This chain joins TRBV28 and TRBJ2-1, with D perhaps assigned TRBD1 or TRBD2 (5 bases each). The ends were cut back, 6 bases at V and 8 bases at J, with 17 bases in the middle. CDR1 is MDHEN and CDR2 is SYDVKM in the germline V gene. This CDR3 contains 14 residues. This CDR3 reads CASSRGGKIDEQFF. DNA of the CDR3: TGTGCCAGCAGCCGTGGGGGAAAAATAGATGAGCAGTTCTTC.

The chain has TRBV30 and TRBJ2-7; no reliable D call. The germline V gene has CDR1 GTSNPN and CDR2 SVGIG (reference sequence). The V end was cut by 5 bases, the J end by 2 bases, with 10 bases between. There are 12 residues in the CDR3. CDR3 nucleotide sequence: TGTGCCTGGGGATTGATGCCCTACGAGCAGTACTTC. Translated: CAWGLMPYEQYF.

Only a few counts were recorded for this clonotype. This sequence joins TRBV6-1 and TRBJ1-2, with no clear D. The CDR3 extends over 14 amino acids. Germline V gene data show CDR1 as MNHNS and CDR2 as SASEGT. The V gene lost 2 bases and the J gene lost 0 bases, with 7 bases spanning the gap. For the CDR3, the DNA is TGTGCCAGCAGTGAACCCGGAGCTAACTATGGCTACACCTTC. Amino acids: CASSEPGANYGYTF.

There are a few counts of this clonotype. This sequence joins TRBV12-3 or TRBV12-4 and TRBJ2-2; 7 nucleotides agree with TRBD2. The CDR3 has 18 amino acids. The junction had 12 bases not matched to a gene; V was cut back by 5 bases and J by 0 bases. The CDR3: CASSLPLTSRSNTGELFF. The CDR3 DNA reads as TGTGCCAGCAGTCTCCCTCTGACTAGCAGATCGAACACCGGGGAGCTGTTTTTT.

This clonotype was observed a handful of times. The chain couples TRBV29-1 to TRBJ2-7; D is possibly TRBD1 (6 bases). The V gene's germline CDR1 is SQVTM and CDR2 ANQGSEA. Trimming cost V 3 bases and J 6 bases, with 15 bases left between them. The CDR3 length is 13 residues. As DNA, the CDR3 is TGCAGCGTTGACGGAGGTCTGGGGGCCGAGCAGTACTTC. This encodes CSVDGGLGAEQYF.

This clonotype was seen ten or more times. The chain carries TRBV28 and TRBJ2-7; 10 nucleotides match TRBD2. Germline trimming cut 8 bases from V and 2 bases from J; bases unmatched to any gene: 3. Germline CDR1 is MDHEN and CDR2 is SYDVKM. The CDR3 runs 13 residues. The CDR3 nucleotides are TGTGCCAGCTCCAGCGGGAGGGCCTACGAGCAGTACTTC. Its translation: CASSSGRAYEQYF.

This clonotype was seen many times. For the CDR3, the DNA is TGTGCCAGCAGCTTCAGTCCAGTCGGCTACACCTTC. Its protein is CASSFSPVGYTF. This chain joins TRBV7-2 and TRBJ1-2; D unclear. The CDR3 has 12 residues. Germline CDR1 reads SGHTA; CDR2 reads FQGNSA. V was clipped by 3 bases and J by 8 bases, with 10 bases between them. Supplemented by reference TRBV7-2 and TRBJ1-2, the full variable domain reads GAGVSQSPSNKVTEKGKDVELRCDPISGHTALYWYRQSLGQGLEFLIYFQGNSAPDKSGLPSDRFSAERTGGSVSTLTIQRTQQEDSAVYLCASSFSPVGYTFGSGTRLTVV.

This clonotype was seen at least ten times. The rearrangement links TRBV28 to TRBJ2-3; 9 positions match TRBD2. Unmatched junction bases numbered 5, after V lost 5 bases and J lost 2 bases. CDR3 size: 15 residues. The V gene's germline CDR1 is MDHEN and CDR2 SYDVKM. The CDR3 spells CASSASSGNTDTQYF. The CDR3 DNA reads TGTGCCAGCAGTGCCTCTAGCGGGAACACAGATACGCAGTATTTT.

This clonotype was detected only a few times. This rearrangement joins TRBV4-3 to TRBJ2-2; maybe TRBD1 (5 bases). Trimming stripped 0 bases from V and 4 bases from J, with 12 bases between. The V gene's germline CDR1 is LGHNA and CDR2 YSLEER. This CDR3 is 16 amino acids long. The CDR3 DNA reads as TGCGCCAGCAGCCAAGATCGCGGCAGGGCCACCGGGGAGCTGTTTTTT. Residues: CASSQDRGRATGELFF.

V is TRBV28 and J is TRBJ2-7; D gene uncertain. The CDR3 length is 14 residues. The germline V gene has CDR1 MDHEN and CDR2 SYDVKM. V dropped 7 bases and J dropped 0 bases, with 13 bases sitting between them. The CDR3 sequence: CASTKLPVSYEQYF. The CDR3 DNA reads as TGTGCCAGCACCAAGCTCCCTGTCTCCTACGAGCAGTACTTC.